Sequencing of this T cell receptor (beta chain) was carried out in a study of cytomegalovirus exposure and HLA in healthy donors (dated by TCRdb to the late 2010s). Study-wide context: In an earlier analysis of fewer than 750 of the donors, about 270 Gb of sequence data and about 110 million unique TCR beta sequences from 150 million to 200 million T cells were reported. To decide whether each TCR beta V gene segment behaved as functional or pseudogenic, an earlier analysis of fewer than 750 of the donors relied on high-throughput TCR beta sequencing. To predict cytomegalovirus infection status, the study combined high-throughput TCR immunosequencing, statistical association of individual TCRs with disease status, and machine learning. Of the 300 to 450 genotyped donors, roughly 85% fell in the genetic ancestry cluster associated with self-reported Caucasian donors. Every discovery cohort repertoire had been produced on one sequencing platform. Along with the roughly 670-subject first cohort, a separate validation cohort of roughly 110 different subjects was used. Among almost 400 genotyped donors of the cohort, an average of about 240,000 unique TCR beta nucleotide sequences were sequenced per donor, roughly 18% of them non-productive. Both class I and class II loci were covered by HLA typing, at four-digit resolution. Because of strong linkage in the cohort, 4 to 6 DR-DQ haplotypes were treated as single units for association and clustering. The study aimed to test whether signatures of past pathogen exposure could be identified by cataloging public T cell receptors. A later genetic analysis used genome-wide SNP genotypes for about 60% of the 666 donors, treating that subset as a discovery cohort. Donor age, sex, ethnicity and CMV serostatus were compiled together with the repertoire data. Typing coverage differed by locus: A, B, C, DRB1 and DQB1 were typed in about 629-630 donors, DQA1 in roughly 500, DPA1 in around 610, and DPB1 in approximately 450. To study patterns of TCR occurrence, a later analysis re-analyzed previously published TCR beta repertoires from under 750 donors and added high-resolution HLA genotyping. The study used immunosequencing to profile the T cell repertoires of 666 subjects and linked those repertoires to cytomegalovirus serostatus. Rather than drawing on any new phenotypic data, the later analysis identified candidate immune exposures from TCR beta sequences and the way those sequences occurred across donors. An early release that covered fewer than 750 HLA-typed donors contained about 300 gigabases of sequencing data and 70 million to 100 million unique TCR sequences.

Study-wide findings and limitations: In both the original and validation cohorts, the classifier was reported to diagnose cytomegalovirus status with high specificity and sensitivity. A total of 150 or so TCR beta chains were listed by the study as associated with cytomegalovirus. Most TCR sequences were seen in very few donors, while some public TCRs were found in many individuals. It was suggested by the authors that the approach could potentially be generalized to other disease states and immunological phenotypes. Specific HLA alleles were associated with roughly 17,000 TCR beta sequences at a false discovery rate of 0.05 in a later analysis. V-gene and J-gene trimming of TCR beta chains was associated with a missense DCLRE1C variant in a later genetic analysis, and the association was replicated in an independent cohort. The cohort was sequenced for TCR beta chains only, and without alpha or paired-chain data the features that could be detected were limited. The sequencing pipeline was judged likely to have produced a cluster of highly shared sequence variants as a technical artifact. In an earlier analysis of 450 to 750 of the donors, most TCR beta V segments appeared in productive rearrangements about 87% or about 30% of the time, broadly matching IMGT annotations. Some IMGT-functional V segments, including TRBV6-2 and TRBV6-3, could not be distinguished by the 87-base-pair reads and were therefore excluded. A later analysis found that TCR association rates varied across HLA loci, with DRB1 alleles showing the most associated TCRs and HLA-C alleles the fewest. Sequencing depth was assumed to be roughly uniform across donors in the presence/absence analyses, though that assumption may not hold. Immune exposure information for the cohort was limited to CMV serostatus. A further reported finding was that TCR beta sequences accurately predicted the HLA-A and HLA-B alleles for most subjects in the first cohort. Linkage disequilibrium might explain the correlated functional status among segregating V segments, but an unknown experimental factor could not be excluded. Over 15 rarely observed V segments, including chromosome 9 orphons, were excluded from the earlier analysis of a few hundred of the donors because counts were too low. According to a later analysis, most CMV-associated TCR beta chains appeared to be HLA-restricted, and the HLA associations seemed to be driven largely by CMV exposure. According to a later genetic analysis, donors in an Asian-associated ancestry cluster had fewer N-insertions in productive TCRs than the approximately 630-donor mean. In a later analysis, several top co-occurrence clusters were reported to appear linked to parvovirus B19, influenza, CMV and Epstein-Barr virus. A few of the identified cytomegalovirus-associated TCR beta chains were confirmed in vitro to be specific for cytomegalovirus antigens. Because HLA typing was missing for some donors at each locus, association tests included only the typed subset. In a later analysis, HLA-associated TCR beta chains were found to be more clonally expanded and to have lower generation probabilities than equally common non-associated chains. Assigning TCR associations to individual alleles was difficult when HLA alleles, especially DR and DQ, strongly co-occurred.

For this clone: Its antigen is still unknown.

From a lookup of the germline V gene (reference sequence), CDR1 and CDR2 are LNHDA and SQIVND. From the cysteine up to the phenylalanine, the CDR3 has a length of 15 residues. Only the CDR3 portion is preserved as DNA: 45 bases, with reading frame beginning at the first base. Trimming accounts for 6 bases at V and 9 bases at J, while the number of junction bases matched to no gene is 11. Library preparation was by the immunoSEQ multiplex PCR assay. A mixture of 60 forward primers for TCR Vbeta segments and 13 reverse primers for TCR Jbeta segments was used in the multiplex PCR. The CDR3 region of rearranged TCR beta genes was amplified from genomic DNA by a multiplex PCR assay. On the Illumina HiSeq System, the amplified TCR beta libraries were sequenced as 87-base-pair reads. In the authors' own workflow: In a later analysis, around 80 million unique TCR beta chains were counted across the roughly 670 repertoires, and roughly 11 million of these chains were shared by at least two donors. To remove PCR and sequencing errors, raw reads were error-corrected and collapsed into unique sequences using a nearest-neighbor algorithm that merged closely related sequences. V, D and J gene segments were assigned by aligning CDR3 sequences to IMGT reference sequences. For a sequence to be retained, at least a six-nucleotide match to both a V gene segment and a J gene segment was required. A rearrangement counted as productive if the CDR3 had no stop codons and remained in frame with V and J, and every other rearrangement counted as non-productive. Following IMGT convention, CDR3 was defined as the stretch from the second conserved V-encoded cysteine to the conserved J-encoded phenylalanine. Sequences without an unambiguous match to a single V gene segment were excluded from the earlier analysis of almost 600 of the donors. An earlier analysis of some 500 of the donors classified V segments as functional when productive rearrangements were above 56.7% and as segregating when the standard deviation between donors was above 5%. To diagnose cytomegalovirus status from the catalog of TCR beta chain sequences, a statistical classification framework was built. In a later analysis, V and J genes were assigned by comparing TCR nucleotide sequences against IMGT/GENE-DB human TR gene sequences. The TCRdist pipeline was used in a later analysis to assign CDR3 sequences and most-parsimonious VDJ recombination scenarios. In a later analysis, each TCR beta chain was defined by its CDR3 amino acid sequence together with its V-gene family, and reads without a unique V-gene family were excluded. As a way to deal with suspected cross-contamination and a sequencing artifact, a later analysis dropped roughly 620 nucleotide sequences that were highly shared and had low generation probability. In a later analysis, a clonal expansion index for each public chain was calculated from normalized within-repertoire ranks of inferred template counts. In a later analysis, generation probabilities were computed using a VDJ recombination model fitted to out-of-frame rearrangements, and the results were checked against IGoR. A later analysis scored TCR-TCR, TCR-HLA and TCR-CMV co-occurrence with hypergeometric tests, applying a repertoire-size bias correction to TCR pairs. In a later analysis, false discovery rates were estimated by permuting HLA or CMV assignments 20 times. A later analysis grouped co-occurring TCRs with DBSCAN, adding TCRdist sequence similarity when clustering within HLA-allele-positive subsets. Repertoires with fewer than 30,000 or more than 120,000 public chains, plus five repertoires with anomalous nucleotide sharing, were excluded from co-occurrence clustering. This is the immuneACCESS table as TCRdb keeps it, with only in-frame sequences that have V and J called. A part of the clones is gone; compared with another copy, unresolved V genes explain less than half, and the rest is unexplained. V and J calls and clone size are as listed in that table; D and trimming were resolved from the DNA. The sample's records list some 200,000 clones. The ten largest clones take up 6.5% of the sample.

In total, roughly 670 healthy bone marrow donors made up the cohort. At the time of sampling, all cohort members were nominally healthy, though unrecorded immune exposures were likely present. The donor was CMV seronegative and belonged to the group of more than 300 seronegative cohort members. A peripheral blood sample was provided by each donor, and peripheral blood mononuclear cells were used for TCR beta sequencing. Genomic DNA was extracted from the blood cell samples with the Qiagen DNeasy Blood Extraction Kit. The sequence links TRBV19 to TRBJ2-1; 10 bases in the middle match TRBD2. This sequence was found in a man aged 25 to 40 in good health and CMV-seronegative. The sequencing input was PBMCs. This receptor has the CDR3 CASRPASGGAGEQFF. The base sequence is TGTGCCAGTAGGCCCGCGAGCGGGGGGGCCGGTGAGCAGTTCTTC. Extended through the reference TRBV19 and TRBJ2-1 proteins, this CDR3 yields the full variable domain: DGGITQSPKYLFRKEGQNVTLSCEQNLNHDAMYWYRQDPGQGLRLIYYSQIVNDFQKGDIAEGYSVSREKKESFPLTVTSAQKNPTAFYLCASRPASGGAGEQFFGPGTRLTVL.